Sequencing of this TCR beta chain was carried out in a study of blood T cell repertoires in COVID-19. Looking at the study overall: Both acute and convalescent COVID-19 samples were obtained from the United States, Italy and Spain. Nucleic acid was either cDNA or gDNA, and it came from T cells, B-cell-depleted T cells, or PBMCs.

This study enrolled people aged about 18 to 100 from about two dozen US geographic areas. Recovered status applied to Cohort 3 donors who had two consecutive negative PCRs. It also applied to those with clearance or with symptom resolution. The CDR3 covers 15 residues. Per the germline V gene, CDR1 is SGHKS and CDR2 is YYEKEE (reference sequence). Trimming shortened V by 3 bases and J by 1 base, and 13 bases separated the two germline ends. The repertoire was sequenced with immunoSEQ multiplex PCR; TCRdb's copy has only in-frame clones and lacks some. The table lists approximately 470,000 clones, about nine tenths of them singletons.

This sequence joins TRBV5-5 and TRBJ1-1; tentative D call: TRBD1 (5 bases). This receptor was taken from a woman aged 18-35 years who had recovered from COVID-19. Sequenced: PBMCs or T cells enriched from blood (not recorded which). The CDR3 sequence: CASSWSGASNTEAFF. The CDR3 DNA sequence: TGTGCCAGCAGCTGGAGTGGGGCATCGAACACTGAAGCTTTCTTT.